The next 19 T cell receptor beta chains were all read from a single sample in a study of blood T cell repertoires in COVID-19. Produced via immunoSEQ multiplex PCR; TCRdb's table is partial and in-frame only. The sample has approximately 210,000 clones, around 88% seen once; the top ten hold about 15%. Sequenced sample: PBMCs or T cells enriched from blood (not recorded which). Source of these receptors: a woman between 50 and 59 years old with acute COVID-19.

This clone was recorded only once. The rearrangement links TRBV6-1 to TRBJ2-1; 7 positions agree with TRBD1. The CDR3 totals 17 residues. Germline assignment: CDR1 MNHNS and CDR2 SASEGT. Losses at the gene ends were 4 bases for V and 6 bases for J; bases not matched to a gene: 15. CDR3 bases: TGTGCCAGCAGTGGACTCACAGGGGATCGGCCTTTCAATGAGCAGTTCTTC. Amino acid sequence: CASSGLTGDRPFNEQFF.

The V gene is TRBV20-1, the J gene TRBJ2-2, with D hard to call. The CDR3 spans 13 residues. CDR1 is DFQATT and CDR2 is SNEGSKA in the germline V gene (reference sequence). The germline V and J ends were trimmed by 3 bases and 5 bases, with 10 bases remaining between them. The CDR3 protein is CSASLVMTGELFF. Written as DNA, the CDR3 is TGCAGTGCTAGTTTAGTTATGACCGGGGAGCTGTTTTTT.

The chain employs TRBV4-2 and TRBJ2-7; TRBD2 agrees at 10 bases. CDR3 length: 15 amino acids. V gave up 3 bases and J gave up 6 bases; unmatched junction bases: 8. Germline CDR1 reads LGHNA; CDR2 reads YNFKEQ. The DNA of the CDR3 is TGTGCCAGCAGCCAGGCCGGGACTAGCGTAAGCGAGCAGTACTTC. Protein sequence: CASSQAGTSVSEQYF.

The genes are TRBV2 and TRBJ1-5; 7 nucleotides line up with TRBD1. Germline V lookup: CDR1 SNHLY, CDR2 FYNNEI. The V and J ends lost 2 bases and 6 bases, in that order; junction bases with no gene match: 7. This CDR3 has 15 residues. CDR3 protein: CASSEQGVVGQPQHF. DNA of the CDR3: TGTGCCAGCAGTGAACAGGGGGTTGTTGGTCAGCCCCAGCATTTT.

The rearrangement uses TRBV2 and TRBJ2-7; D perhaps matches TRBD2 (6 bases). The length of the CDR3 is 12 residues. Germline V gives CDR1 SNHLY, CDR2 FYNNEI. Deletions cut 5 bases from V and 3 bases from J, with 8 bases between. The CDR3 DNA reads TGTGCCAGCAGTTCGACTAGCTACGAGCAGTACTTC. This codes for CASSSTSYEQYF.

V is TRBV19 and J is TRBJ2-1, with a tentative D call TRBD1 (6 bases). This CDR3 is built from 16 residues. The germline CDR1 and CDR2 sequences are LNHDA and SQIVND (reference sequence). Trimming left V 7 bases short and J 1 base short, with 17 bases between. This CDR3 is CASTTGTSVSYNEQFF. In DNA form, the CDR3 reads TGTGCCAGTACCACTGGGACATCGGTGTCCTACAATGAGCAGTTCTTC. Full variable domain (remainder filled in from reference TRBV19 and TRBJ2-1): DGGITQSPKYLFRKEGQNVTLSCEQNLNHDAMYWYRQDPGQGLRLIYYSQIVNDFQKGDIAEGYSVSREKKESFPLTVTSAQKNPTAFYLCASTTGTSVSYNEQFFGPGTRLTVL.

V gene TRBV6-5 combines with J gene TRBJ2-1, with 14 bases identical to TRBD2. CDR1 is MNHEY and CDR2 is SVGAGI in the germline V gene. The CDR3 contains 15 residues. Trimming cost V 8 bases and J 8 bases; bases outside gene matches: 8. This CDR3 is CASASGTSGSDEQFF. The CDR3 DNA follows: TGTGCCAGCGCTTCCGGGACTAGCGGGAGCGATGAGCAGTTCTTC.

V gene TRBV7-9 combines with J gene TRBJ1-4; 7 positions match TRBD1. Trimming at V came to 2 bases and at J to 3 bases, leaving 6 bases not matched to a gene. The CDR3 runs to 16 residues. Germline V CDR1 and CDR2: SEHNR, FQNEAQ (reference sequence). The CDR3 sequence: CASSLLGGMSNEKLFF. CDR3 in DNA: TGTGCCAGCAGCTTACTAGGGGGCATGTCTAATGAAAAACTGTTTTTT. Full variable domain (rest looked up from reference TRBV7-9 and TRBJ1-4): DTGVSQNPRHKITKRGQNVTFRCDPISEHNRLYWYRQTLGQGPEFLTYFQNEAQLEKSRLLSDRFSAERPKGSFSTLEIQRTEQGDSAMYLCASSLLGGMSNEKLFFGSGTQLSVL.

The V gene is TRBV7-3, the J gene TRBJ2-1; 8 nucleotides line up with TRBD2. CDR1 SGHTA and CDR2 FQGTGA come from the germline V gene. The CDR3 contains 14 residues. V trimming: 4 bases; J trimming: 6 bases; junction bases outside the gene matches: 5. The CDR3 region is CASSSPGGANEQFF. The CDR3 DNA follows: TGTGCCAGCAGCTCCCCGGGGGGGGCCAATGAGCAGTTCTTC.

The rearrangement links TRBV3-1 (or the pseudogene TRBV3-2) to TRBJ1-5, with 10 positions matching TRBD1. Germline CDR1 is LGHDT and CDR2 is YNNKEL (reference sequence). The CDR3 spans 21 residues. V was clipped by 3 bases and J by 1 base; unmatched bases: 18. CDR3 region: CASSQPHKWDRGKGSNQPQHF. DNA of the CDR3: TGTGCCAGCAGCCAGCCGCATAAATGGGACAGGGGAAAGGGGAGCAATCAGCCCCAGCATTTT.

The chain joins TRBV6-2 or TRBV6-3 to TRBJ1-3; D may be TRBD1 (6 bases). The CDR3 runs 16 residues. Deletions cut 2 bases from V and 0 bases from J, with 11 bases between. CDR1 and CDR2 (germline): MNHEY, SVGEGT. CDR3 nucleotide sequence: TGTGCCAGCAGTTACACGGGACAAATCTCTGGAAACACCATATATTTT. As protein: CASSYTGQISGNTIYF.

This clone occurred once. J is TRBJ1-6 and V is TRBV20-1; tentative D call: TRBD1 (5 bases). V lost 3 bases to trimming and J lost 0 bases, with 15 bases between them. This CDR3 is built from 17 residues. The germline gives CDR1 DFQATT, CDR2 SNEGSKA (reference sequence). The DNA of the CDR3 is TGCAGTGCTAGTGGAGGAGGGGTAGTCTCCTATAATTCACCCCTCCACTTT. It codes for CSASGGGVVSYNSPLHF.

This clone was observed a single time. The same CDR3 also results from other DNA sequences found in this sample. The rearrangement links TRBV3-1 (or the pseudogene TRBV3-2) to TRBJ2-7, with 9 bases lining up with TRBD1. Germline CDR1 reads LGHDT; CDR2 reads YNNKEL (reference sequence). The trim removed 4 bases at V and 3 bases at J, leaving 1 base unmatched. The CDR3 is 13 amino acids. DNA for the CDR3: TGTGCCAGCAGCCCGGGACAGGGCTACGAGCAGTACTTC. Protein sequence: CASSPGQGYEQYF.

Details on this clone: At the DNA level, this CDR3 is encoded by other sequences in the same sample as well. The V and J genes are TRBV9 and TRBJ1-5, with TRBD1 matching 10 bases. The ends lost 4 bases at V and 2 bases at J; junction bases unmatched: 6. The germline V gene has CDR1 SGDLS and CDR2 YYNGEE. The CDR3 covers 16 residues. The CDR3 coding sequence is TGTGCCAGCAGCCCAGGGACAGGGGTGGGCAATCAGCCCCAGCATTTT. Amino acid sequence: CASSPGTGVGNQPQHF.

Here the CDR3 reads CASSGADGASTDTQYF. The CDR3 DNA reads as TGTGCCAGCAGTGGGGCTGACGGAGCTAGCACAGATACGCAGTATTTT. The chain carries TRBV28 and TRBJ2-3; possibly TRBD1 for D (5 bases). The germline V and J ends were trimmed by 5 bases and 0 bases, with 15 bases remaining between them. Germline V gene data show CDR1 as MDHEN and CDR2 as SYDVKM. This CDR3 is built from 16 residues.

CDR3 amino acids: CASSVGGGWQETQYF. CDR3 DNA sequence: TGTGCCAGCAGCGTAGGAGGGGGATGGCAAGAGACCCAGTACTTC. This chain uses TRBV9 with TRBJ2-5, with D tentatively TRBD1 (6 bases). Germline loops: CDR1 SGDLS, CDR2 YYNGEE. The CDR3 runs 15 residues. Trimming took off 0 bases at V and 2 bases at J, with 11 bases between the two ends. The full variable domain, its missing parts supplied by reference TRBV9 and TRBJ2-5, is DSGVTQTPKHLITATGQRVTLRCSPRSGDLSVYWYQQSLDQGLQFLIQYYNGEERAKGNILERFSAQQFPDLHSELNLSSLELGDSALYFCASSVGGGWQETQYFGPGTRLLVL.

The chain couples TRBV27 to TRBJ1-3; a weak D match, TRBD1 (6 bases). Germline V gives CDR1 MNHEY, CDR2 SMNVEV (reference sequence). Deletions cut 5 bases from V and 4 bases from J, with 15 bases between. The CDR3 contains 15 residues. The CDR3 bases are TGTGCCAGCAGTCAGCGAGGGGGTTCCGGAAACACCATATATTTT. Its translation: CASSQRGGSGNTIYF.

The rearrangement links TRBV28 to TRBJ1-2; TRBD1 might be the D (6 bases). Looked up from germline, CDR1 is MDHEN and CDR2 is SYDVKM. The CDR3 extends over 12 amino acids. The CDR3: CVTGPFPYGYTF. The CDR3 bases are TGTGTTACAGGGCCCTTTCCGTATGGCTACACCTTC.

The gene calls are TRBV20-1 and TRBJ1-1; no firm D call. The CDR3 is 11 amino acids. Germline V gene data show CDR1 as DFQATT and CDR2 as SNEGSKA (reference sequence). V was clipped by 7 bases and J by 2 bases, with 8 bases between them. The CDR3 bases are TGCAGTGTGGAGGGAAACACTGAAGCTTTCTTT. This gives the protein CSVEGNTEAFF.